This record looks at one T cell receptor (beta chain) sequence and its context. Unmatched junction bases numbered 4, after V lost 3 bases and J lost 1 base. The CDR3 runs to 15 residues. Germline CDR1 and CDR2: MDHEN and SYDVKM. The entry originates in a study of shared clonotypes between healthy human individuals. Assay used: immunoSEQ multiplex PCR; TCRdb lists only in-frame clones, some missing. The sample yields approximately 530,000 clones, 90% to 97% seen once. The gene calls are TRBV28 and TRBJ1-1; TRBD1 matches at 8 bases. The receptor was derived from a woman in her twenties or thirties in good health. Sequences were obtained from naive CD4+ T cells sorted from blood. Subset defined: CD45RA+ positively selected. The CDR3 DNA reads TGTGCCAGCAGTTTCACCGGACAGGGGAACACTGAAGCTTTCTTT. Its protein product is CASSFTGQGNTEAFF.